What follows are 30 T cell receptor beta chains derived from one specimen sequenced in a study of shared clonotypes between healthy human individuals. Assay: immunoSEQ multiplex PCR; the TCRdb copy retains only in-frame clones and omits some. The table lists around 500,000 clones, roughly 85% of them singletons. The specimen sequenced was PBMCs. The receptors were gathered from a woman aged 40 to 55 in good health. Some clones in this sample may be carry-over from other donors' samples.

The CDR3 sequence is CASSDYYEQYF. The CDR3 DNA reads TGTGCCAGCAGCGACTACTACGAGCAGTACTTC. The chain is built from TRBV2 and TRBJ2-7; weak D call: TRBD2 (5 bases). Per germline, CDR1 SNHLY and CDR2 FYNNEI. Trimming cost V 6 bases and J 3 bases, with 6 bases left between them. The CDR3 runs to 11 residues. Supplemented by reference TRBV2 and TRBJ2-7, the full variable domain reads EPEVTQTPSHQVTQMGQEVILRCVPISNHLYFYWYRQILGQKVEFLVSFYNNEISEKSEIFDDQFSVERPDGSNFTLKIRSTKLEDSAMYFCASSDYYEQYFGPGTRLTVT.

The chain employs TRBV14 and TRBJ1-2; D is ambiguous. V lost 1 base, J lost 7 bases, and 19 bases lay in between. In germline, CDR1 is SGHDN, CDR2 FVKESK. The CDR3 runs to 16 residues. The CDR3 DNA reads TGTGCCAGCAGCCAAGTTCATCCCGGACGAGCTCCTGGCTACACCTTC. Its protein product is CASSQVHPGRAPGYTF.

J is TRBJ2-1 and V is TRBV6-1; 14 nucleotides match TRBD2. The germline V gene encodes CDR1 MNHNS and CDR2 SASEGT. V lost 3 bases, J lost 6 bases, and 4 bases stayed unmatched. The CDR3 contains 16 residues. The CDR3 DNA is TGTGCCAGCAGTGAGGTTGGACTAGCGGGAGGCAATGAGCAGTTCTTC. Translation: CASSEVGLAGGNEQFF.

The chain is built from TRBV11-1 and TRBJ2-7; no definite D call. V lost 2 bases to trimming and J lost 0 bases, with 8 bases between them. The length of the CDR3 is 14 residues. Germline assignment: CDR1 SGHAT and CDR2 FQDESV (reference sequence). The CDR3: CASSLTWSSYEQYF. The CDR3, as DNA: TGTGCCAGCAGCTTAACTTGGAGCTCCTACGAGCAGTACTTC.

The CDR3 protein is CATSRDGGTDEQYF. The CDR3 region has the DNA TGTGCCACCAGCAGAGACGGTGGGACAGACGAGCAGTACTTC. J is TRBJ2-7 and V is TRBV15, with TRBD1 matching over 7 bases. The germline V gene encodes CDR1 LNHNV and CDR2 YYDKDF (reference sequence). This CDR3 is built from 14 residues. J gave up 5 bases and V 0 bases, and 4 bases lay outside the gene matches.

The chain uses TRBV19 and TRBJ2-1; the match to TRBD2 covers 10 bases. There are 14 residues in the CDR3. J gave up 7 bases and V 8 bases, and 8 bases lay outside the gene matches. CDR1 and CDR2 from the germline V gene are LNHDA and SQIVND (reference sequence). The CDR3 sequence is CASSSGRTKNEQFF. The CDR3 DNA reads as TGTGCCAGTTCTAGCGGGAGAACAAAAAATGAGCAGTTCTTC.

The chain couples TRBV30 to TRBJ2-7; 7 bases line up with TRBD2. The V gene end was trimmed by 3 bases and the J gene end by 6 bases; junction bases not matched to a gene: 8. This CDR3 has 13 amino acids. The germline V gene has CDR1 GTSNPN and CDR2 SVGIG (reference sequence). The CDR3: CAWRWTSQGEQYF. The CDR3 DNA reads as TGTGCCTGGAGGTGGACTAGTCAAGGCGAGCAGTACTTC.

The chain combines TRBV2 with TRBJ2-7, with 7 bases matching TRBD2. This CDR3 has 12 residues. V dropped 8 bases and J dropped 3; count of bases not matched to a gene: 4. CDR1 and CDR2 from the germline V gene are SNHLY and FYNNEI. The DNA for the CDR3 is TGTGCCAGCGGGGGGGAGCGCTACGAGCAGTACTTC. This encodes CASGGERYEQYF.

The genes are TRBV20-1 and TRBJ2-1; D unclear. Germline CDR1 and CDR2: DFQATT and SNEGSKA (reference sequence). This CDR3 spans 11 amino acids. Between the trimmed V and J ends, which lost 1 base and 10 bases, there was a span of 8 bases. The CDR3, as DNA: TGCAGTGCTAGAGGGAACTTGGAGCAGTTCTTC. As protein: CSARGNLEQFF.

This clone has a handful of counts. The chain combines TRBV9 with TRBJ2-3; no reliable D call. The CDR3 runs 14 residues. CDR1 and CDR2 from the germline V gene are SGDLS and YYNGEE. The V and J ends lost 0 bases and 4 bases respectively, with 9 bases between them. The CDR3 loop reads CASSVGAYADTQYF. CDR3 coding DNA: TGTGCCAGCAGCGTAGGGGCTTATGCAGATACGCAGTATTTT.

In the case of this clone: Germline and junction disagree at one end, which may indicate a read error. The CDR3 DNA follows: TGTGCCATCAGTGAGTCGGTAGCGGTACCCTACGAGCAGTACTTC. The encoded protein is CAISESVAVPYEQYF. This sequence joins TRBV6-1 and TRBJ2-7, with a tentative D call TRBD2 (6 bases). Germline-derived CDR1 and CDR2 are MNHNS and SASEGT. The CDR3 is made up of 15 amino acids.

This clone was recorded only once. The chain combines TRBV28 with TRBJ2-5, with 10 bases aligning to TRBD1. The length of the CDR3 is 16 residues. Germline loops: CDR1 MDHEN, CDR2 SYDVKM. J gave up 11 bases and V 4 bases, and 16 bases lay outside the gene matches. CDR3 coding DNA: TGTGCCAGCAGTTCCCCTCCGGGACAGGGGTCCGGGGAGCAGTACTTC. Protein product: CASSSPPGQGSGEQYF. Using reference TRBV28 and TRBJ2-5 for the parts outside the CDR3, the full variable domain is DVKVTQSSRYLVKRTGEKVFLECVQDMDHENMFWYRQDPGLGLRLIYFSYDVKMKEKGDIPEGYSVSREKKERFSLILESASTNQTSMYLCASSSPPGQGSGEQYFGPGTRLLVL.

The rearrangement uses TRBV5-1 and TRBJ1-1; D is undetermined. CDR3 length: 15 residues. Germline lookup yields CDR1 SGHRS and CDR2 YFSETQ. Trimming took off 0 bases at V and 0 bases at J, with 9 bases between the two ends. The CDR3 region has the DNA TGCGCCAGCAGCTTGGCCGGGGTTTTGAACACTGAAGCTTTCTTT. It is translated as CASSLAGVLNTEAFF.

Concerning this clone: With a much larger clone just one base away, this may be a read error. The same CDR3 can be traced to other DNA sequences in this sample. This chain connects TRBV9 to TRBJ2-5, with D perhaps TRBD2 (6 bases). The CDR3 spans 13 residues. V lost 0 bases and J 5 bases, leaving 8 bases between the germline ends. CDR1 and CDR2 (germline): SGDLS, YYNGEE. The CDR3 region has the DNA TGTGCCAGCAGCGTAGGGGGGGAGGAGACCCAGTACTTC. It codes for CASSVGGEETQYF.

This clone appeared many times. The chain has TRBV2 and TRBJ2-5; D ambiguous. The CDR3 contains 10 residues. Trimming pared 3 bases from V and 11 bases from J, leaving 7 bases between. Per the germline V gene, CDR1 is SNHLY and CDR2 is FYNNEI. The CDR3 DNA is TGTGCCAGCAGTGAGGCGAAGCAGTACTTC. It is translated as CASSEAKQYF.

V usage is TRBV13 and J usage is TRBJ2-7; 7 bases line up with TRBD2. Looked up from germline, CDR1 is PRHDT and CDR2 is FYEKMQ (reference sequence). Losses at the gene ends were 1 base for V and 5 bases for J; bases not matched to a gene: 14. The CDR3 has 17 residues. CDR3 DNA: TGTGCCAGCAGCTTAGATCCCACCGTGGGCGGGAGAAACGAGCAGTACTTC. It translates to CASSLDPTVGGRNEQYF.

The chain employs TRBV5-5 and TRBJ1-3; no firm D call. CDR1 is SGHKS and CDR2 is YYEKEE in the germline V gene (reference sequence). Deletions cut 4 bases from V and 0 bases from J, with 17 bases between. The CDR3 runs to 17 residues. This CDR3 is CASSTADPRISGNTIYF. Written as DNA, the CDR3 is TGTGCCAGCAGCACGGCCGACCCCAGGATCTCTGGAAACACCATATATTTT.

The chain carries TRBV28 and TRBJ1-4, with 7 nucleotides matching TRBD1. V shed 5 bases and J 8 bases; nucleotides not matched to a gene: 14. The germline CDR1 and CDR2 sequences are MDHEN and SYDVKM. This CDR3 is built from 16 residues. Written as DNA, the CDR3 is TGTGCCAGCAGTACCGACAGGGTCCAAATTGGCGAAAAACTGTTTTTT. As protein: CASSTDRVQIGEKLFF.

This chain links TRBV4-3 with TRBJ2-1, with a tentative D call TRBD2 (5 bases). The CDR3 covers 16 residues. Germline CDR1 is LGHNA and CDR2 is YSLEER. V lost 1 base and J lost 2, with 12 bases in between. CDR3 in amino acids: CASSQAERPPYNEQFF. CDR3 nucleotide sequence: TGCGCCAGCAGCCAAGCGGAGCGGCCACCCTACAATGAGCAGTTCTTC.

This chain connects TRBV5-4 to TRBJ2-2; D unresolved. This CDR3 has 15 residues. Germline CDR1 reads SGHNT; CDR2 reads YYREEE (reference sequence). The V and J ends lost 1 base and 1 base respectively, with 8 bases between them. CDR3 residues: CASSLKGRNTGELFF. Written as DNA, the CDR3 is TGTGCCAGCAGCTTGAAGGGAAGGAACACCGGGGAGCTGTTTTTT.

The V call is TRBV11-2, the J call TRBJ2-7; the D gene could be TRBD1 or TRBD2 (5 bases each). The CDR3 runs to 13 residues. Trimming cost V 5 bases and J 5 bases, with 13 bases left between them. The V gene's germline CDR1 is SGHAT and CDR2 FQNNGV. The CDR3 protein is CASSLSVGDEQYF. DNA of the CDR3: TGTGCCAGCAGCCTCAGCGTGGGGGACGAGCAGTACTTC.

The chain combines TRBV6-6 with TRBJ2-2; 11 bases align to TRBD2. CDR3 size: 14 residues. Germline trimming cut 8 bases from V and 4 bases from J; bases unmatched to any gene: 3. CDR1 and CDR2 from the germline V gene are MNHNY and SVGAGI (reference sequence). This chain's CDR3 is CASGTSGSTGELFF. The CDR3 DNA follows: TGTGCCAGCGGCACTAGCGGGAGCACCGGGGAGCTGTTTTTT.

The V call is TRBV10-3, the J call TRBJ2-7, with 9 bases identical to TRBD2. CDR3 size: 17 residues. Germline loops: CDR1 ENHRY, CDR2 SYGVKD. The V and J ends lost 0 bases and 6 bases, in that order; junction bases with no gene match: 12. The CDR3 DNA reads as TGTGCCATCAGTGAGTCAAAGGGAGCGGGAGGACGAGGCGAGCAGTACTTC. The encoded protein is CAISESKGAGGRGEQYF.

The rearrangement links TRBV28 to TRBJ1-1; D not resolved. The CDR3 has 14 residues. Germline values: CDR1 MDHEN, CDR2 SYDVKM. Deletions cut 1 base from V and 1 base from J, with 7 bases between. The CDR3 spells CASSLFSRNTEAFF. The CDR3, as DNA: TGTGCCAGCAGTTTATTCTCCCGGAACACTGAAGCTTTCTTT.

The rearrangement joins TRBV5-6 to TRBJ2-2; no reliable D call. The CDR3 sequence is 13 residues long. Germline CDR1 and CDR2: SGHDT and YYEEEE. Deletions cut 1 base from V and 3 bases from J, with 4 bases between. This chain's CDR3 is CASSLRYTGELFF. The CDR3 region has the DNA TGTGCCAGCAGCTTGCGGTACACCGGGGAGCTGTTTTTT.

The V and J genes are TRBV5-1 and TRBJ1-4; 10 bases align to TRBD1. With 4 bases clipped from V and 6 bases from J, the junction kept 9 bases outside the gene matches. The germline V gene encodes CDR1 SGHRS and CDR2 YFSETQ. This CDR3 contains 16 residues. CDR3 nucleotides: TGCGCCAGCAGCCTCCCCCGGGGGACAGGGGATGAAAAACTGTTTTTT. Translated, it gives CASSLPRGTGDEKLFF.

The chain carries TRBV28 and TRBJ2-7, with D perhaps matching TRBD1 (6 bases). V lost 4 bases to trimming and J lost 2 bases, with 15 bases between them. Germline V gene sequence: CDR1 MDHEN, CDR2 SYDVKM. The CDR3 spans 15 residues. CDR3 in amino acids: CASSSPGDTPYEQYF. The CDR3, as DNA: TGTGCCAGCAGTTCGCCTGGGGACACACCCTACGAGCAGTACTTC.

This clone has a single count. This chain connects TRBV5-1 to TRBJ1-2; D might be TRBD1 (5 bases). The CDR3 runs 14 residues. Germline loops: CDR1 SGHRS, CDR2 YFSETQ. Trimming pared 2 bases from V and 5 bases from J, leaving 13 bases between. In nucleotides, the CDR3 is TGCGCCAGCAGCTTACGGGACGGAACATATGGCTACACCTTC. Translated, it gives CASSLRDGTYGYTF.

V gene TRBV10-3 combines with J gene TRBJ1-1; D is unresolved. Germline CDR1 reads ENHRY; CDR2 reads SYGVKD. Trimming removed 2 bases at V and 6 bases at J, with 4 bases between. This CDR3 has 11 residues. The chain's CDR3 is CAISEPPEAFF. The CDR3 DNA reads TGTGCCATCAGTGAGCCCCCTGAAGCTTTCTTT.

This chain joins TRBV5-1 and TRBJ2-1, with 9 bases identical to TRBD2. This CDR3 has 15 amino acids. Losses at the gene ends were 0 bases for V and 10 bases for J; bases not matched to a gene: 8. Germline V lookup: CDR1 SGHRS, CDR2 YFSETQ. DNA for the CDR3: TGCGCCAGCAGCTTGGGACTAGCGGACAAGGAGGAGCAGTTCTTC. Amino acid sequence: CASSLGLADKEEQFF.